Described below is a single T cell receptor (beta chain) sequence and its context. As yet, its antigen is unknown. The source of the sample is a study of T cell responses to AZD1222 COVID-19 vaccine. Study-wide results and limits: Among vaccine-associated CD4 TCRs, coverage spanned spike, with dominance at 160-218 and 743-854. Females outnumbered males among donors, who were mostly white British; clonal diversity was possibly underestimated. Spike-specific TCR breadth and depth went up after people got two AZD1222 doses.

Trimming removed 0 bases from V and 6 bases from J, with 10 bases in between. This CDR3 contains 14 residues. Germline CDR1 and CDR2: SGHNT and YYREEE (reference sequence). Some clones are missing from TCRdb's copy, which holds only in-frame ones; the method was immunoSEQ multiplex PCR. The profile shows roughly 150,000 clones, 70% to 90% of them singletons. Specimen: peripheral blood, collected after recovery from COVID-19. J is TRBJ2-4 and V is TRBV5-4, with D hard to call. The TCR was taken from an adult who had recovered from COVID-19. The CDR3 nucleotides read TGTGCCAGCAGCTTGGAGGGCCCAAGAAACATTCAGTACTTC. This gives the protein CASSLEGPRNIQYF.